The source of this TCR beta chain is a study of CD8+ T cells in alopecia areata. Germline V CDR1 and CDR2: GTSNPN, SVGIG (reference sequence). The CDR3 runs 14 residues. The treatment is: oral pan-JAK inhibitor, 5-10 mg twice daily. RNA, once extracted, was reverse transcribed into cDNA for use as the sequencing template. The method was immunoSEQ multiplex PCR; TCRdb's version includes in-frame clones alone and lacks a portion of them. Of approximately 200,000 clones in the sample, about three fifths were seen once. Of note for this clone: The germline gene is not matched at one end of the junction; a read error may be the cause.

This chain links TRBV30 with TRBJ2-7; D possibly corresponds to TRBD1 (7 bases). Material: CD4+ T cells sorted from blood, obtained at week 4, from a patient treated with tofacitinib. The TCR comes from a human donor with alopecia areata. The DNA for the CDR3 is TGTGCCTCATCAAGACCGGGGGACAGCTACGAGCAGCACTTC. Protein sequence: CASSRPGDSYEQHF.